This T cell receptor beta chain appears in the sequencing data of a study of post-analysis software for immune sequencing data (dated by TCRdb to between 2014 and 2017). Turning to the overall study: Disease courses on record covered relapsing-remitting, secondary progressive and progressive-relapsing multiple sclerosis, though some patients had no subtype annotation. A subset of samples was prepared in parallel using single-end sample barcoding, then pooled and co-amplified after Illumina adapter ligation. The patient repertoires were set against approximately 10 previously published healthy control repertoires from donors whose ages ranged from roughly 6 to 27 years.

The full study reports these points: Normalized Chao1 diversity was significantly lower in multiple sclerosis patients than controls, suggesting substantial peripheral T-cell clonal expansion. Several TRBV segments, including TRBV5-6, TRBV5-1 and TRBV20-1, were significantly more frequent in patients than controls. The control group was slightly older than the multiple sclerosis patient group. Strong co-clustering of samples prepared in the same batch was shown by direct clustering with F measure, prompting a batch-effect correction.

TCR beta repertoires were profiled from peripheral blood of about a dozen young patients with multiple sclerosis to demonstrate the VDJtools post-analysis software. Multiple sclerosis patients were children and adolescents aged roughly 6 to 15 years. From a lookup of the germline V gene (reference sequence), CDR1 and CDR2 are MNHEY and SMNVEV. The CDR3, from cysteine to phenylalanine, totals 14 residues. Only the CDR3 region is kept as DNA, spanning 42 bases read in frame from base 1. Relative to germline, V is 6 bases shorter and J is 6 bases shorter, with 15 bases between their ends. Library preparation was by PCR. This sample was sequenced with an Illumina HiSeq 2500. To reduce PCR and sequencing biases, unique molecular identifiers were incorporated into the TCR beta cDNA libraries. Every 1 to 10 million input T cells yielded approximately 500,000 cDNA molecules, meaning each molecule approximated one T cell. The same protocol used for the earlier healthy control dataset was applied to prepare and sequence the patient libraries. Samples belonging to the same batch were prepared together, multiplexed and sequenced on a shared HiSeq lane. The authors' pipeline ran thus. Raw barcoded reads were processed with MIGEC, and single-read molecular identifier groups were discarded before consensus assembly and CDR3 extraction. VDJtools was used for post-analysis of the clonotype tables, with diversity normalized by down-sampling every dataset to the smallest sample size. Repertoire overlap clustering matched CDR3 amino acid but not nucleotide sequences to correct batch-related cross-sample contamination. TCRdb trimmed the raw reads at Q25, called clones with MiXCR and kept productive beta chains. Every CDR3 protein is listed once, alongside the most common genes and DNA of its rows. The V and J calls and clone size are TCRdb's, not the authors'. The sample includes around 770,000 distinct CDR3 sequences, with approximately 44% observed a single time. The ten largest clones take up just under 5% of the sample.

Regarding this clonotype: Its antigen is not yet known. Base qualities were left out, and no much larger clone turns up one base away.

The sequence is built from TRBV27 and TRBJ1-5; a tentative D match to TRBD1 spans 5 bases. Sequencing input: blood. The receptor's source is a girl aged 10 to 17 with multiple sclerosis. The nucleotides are TGTGCCAGCAGCCGGGGCGGGATCGGTCAGCCCCAGCATTTT. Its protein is CASSRGGIGQPQHF.